A single sample is the source of the 19 T cell receptor beta chains below, sequenced in a study of radiation and T cells in renal cell carcinoma. Treatment denoted: treatment-naive control, cytoreductive nephrectomy. Generated by immunoSEQ multiplex PCR, the TCRdb table keeps only in-frame clones and is missing some. The table includes roughly 3,900 clones, 76% detected once. The material was tumor tissue, obtained from a patient whose treatment was nephrectomy without radiotherapy. The receptors originated from a man in his forties or fifties with renal cell carcinoma.

This sequence joins TRBV19 and TRBJ2-7; D may match TRBD1 or TRBD2 (5 bases each). Germline values: CDR1 LNHDA, CDR2 SQIVND (reference sequence). V was trimmed by 0 bases and J by 2 bases, leaving 17 bases between them. This CDR3 is 17 amino acids long. The CDR3 bases are TGTGCCAGTAGTATAGACCTCCCCCGGGACGGGACCTACGAGCAGTACTTC. Translation gives CASSIDLPRDGTYEQYF.

The chain carries TRBV25-1 and TRBJ1-1, with 7 bases that match TRBD1. Germline V gene data show CDR1 as MGHDK and CDR2 as SYGVNS. The CDR3 sequence is 15 residues long. J gave up 5 bases and V 2 bases, and 8 bases lay outside the gene matches. CDR3 nucleotide sequence: TGTGCCAGCAGTGAAGTCGGAAGGGGGCGAACTGAAGCTTTCTTT. Its translation is CASSEVGRGRTEAFF.

The V gene is TRBV9, the J gene TRBJ2-1; unclear D gene. This CDR3 spans 15 amino acids. CDR1 and CDR2 (germline): SGDLS, YYNGEE. V lost 0 bases, J lost 0 bases, and 7 bases lay in between. The CDR3 DNA is TGTGCCAGCAGCGTAGAGGTAAGCTCCTACAATGAGCAGTTCTTC. Encoded protein: CASSVEVSSYNEQFF. Full variable domain (remainder filled in from reference TRBV9 and TRBJ2-1): DSGVTQTPKHLITATGQRVTLRCSPRSGDLSVYWYQQSLDQGLQFLIQYYNGEERAKGNILERFSAQQFPDLHSELNLSSLELGDSALYFCASSVEVSSYNEQFFGPGTRLTVL.

This sequence joins TRBV12-5 and TRBJ2-1, with 7 nucleotides matching TRBD2. CDR1 is LGHNT, CDR2 FRNRAP, per germline. The CDR3 is 18 amino acids. V shed 0 bases and J 0 bases; nucleotides not matched to a gene: 8. CDR3 sequence (DNA): TGTGCTAGTGGTTTGGTACCTGACGGGAGGAGCTCCTACAATGAGCAGTTCTTC. Translating gives CASGLVPDGRSSYNEQFF.

J is TRBJ1-1 and V is TRBV19, with 9 bases lining up with TRBD1. CDR3 length: 14 residues. Per germline, CDR1 LNHDA and CDR2 SQIVND (reference sequence). After removal of 4 bases from V and 4 bases from J, the junction contained 4 bases not matched to a gene. The CDR3: CASSTPDRGTEAFF. Written as DNA, the CDR3 is TGTGCCAGTAGTACCCCGGACAGGGGCACTGAAGCTTTCTTT.

The chain uses TRBV2 and TRBJ2-1; D tentatively fits TRBD1 or TRBD2 (6 bases each). The germline V and J ends were trimmed by 1 base and 6 bases, with 13 bases remaining between them. The CDR3 length is 15 residues. Germline loops: CDR1 SNHLY, CDR2 FYNNEI. This chain's CDR3 is CASSEGWGAGNEQFF. Written as DNA, the CDR3 is TGTGCCAGCAGTGAAGGCTGGGGGGCCGGCAATGAGCAGTTCTTC.

The CDR3 DNA reads TGTGCCAGCAGTTCCTCGGGCCACTATGGCTACACCTTC. Translation: CASSSSGHYGYTF. The chain joins TRBV2 to TRBJ1-2; D gene uncertain. Trimming shortened V by 5 bases and J by 3 bases, and 10 bases separated the two germline ends. From germline, CDR1 is SNHLY and CDR2 FYNNEI. The CDR3 is made up of 13 amino acids.

The genes are TRBV30 and TRBJ1-2, with D unresolved. Trimming left V 2 bases short and J 0 bases short, with 7 bases between. This CDR3 has 13 amino acids. The germline V gene has CDR1 GTSNPN and CDR2 SVGIG (reference sequence). The CDR3 spells CAWSPTTNYGYTF. The CDR3 DNA follows: TGTGCCTGGAGTCCGACTACTAACTATGGCTACACCTTC.

This clone was found a few times. V is TRBV6-1 and J is TRBJ1-2; TRBD1 aligns across 7 bases. Unmatched junction bases numbered 8, after V lost 5 bases and J lost 8 bases. Germline lookup yields CDR1 MNHNS and CDR2 SASEGT. This CDR3 has 13 amino acids. CDR3 protein: CASSRQGSEGYTF. DNA for the CDR3: TGTGCCAGCAGTCGACAGGGAAGTGAAGGCTACACCTTC.

This chain uses TRBV5-1 with TRBJ2-3; 11 nucleotides align to TRBD2. Losses at the gene ends were 5 bases for V and 6 bases for J; bases not matched to a gene: 14. Germline CDR1 SGHRS, CDR2 YFSETQ. The CDR3 has 17 residues. In DNA form, the CDR3 reads TGCGCCAGCAGTGATGCTAGCGGGAGGATCAATGGGGATACGCAGTATTTT. This gives the protein CASSDASGRINGDTQYF. Combining the CDR3 with reference TRBV5-1 and TRBJ2-3 gives the whole variable domain KAGVTQTPRYLIKTRGQQVTLSCSPISGHRSVSWYQQTPGQGLQFLFEYFSETQRNKGNFPGRFSGRQFSNSRSEMNVSTLELGDSALYLCASSDASGRINGDTQYFGPGTRLTVL.

The genes are TRBV28 and TRBJ1-5; D remains ambiguous. The CDR3 totals 14 residues. With 7 bases removed from V and 0 bases from J, the gap between germline ends came to 10 bases. The germline gives CDR1 MDHEN, CDR2 SYDVKM. DNA for the CDR3: TGTGCCAGCACCTGGGAAAATAGCAATCAGCCCCAGCATTTT. Translated: CASTWENSNQPQHF.

This chain connects TRBV29-1 to TRBJ2-6; D call uncertain. Judging by the DNA end, TRBJ2-1 fits better; the J call may be wrong. The CDR3 extends over 12 amino acids. CDR1 and CDR2 from the germline V gene are SQVTM and ANQGSEA. Here the CDR3 reads CSVEGRNNEQFF. The CDR3, as DNA: TGCAGCGTTGAGGGAAGGAACAATGAGCAGTTCTTC.

V gene TRBV5-5 combines with J gene TRBJ1-2, with D possibly TRBD1 on 5 matching bases. V gave up 0 bases and J gave up 1 base, with 10 bases separating them. Per germline, CDR1 SGHKS and CDR2 YYEKEE (reference sequence). CDR3 length equals 15 residues. CDR3 in DNA: TGTGCCAGCAGCTTGGTTGGGGGAGATAACTATGGCTACACCTTC. Translating gives CASSLVGGDNYGYTF.

V and J are TRBV5-1 and TRBJ1-1; D call uncertain. Germline values: CDR1 SGHRS, CDR2 YFSETQ. The ends were cut back, 0 bases at V and 8 bases at J, with 11 bases in the middle. This CDR3 is built from 13 residues. CDR3 DNA sequence: TGCGCCAGCAGCTTGGGAGGTCCCACGGAAGCTTTCTTT. Translating gives CASSLGGPTEAFF.

This clone is a singleton in its sample. This chain uses TRBV2 with TRBJ2-1, with D perhaps TRBD1 (6 bases). Germline CDR1 is SNHLY and CDR2 is FYNNEI. Trimming shortened V by 3 bases and J by 9 bases, and 24 bases separated the two germline ends. This CDR3 spans 17 amino acids. CDR3 amino acids: CASSDTRGLTPPFEQFF. The CDR3 DNA is TGTGCCAGCAGTGATACCAGGGGCCTCACACCTCCCTTTGAGCAGTTCTTC. Full variable domain (missing parts from reference TRBV2 and TRBJ2-1): EPEVTQTPSHQVTQMGQEVILRCVPISNHLYFYWYRQILGQKVEFLVSFYNNEISEKSEIFDDQFSVERPDGSNFTLKIRSTKLEDSAMYFCASSDTRGLTPPFEQFFGPGTRLTVL.

CDR3 protein: CASSTYTEAFF. The CDR3, as DNA: TGTGCCAGCAGTACCTACACTGAAGCTTTCTTT. V is TRBV6-5 and J is TRBJ1-1; D remains ambiguous. The V and J ends lost 5 bases and 3 bases respectively, with 4 bases between them. The CDR3 has 11 amino acids. Germline V gene sequence: CDR1 MNHEY, CDR2 SVGAGI.

The CDR3 DNA is TGTGCCAGCAGCCTTGGGACAGGGTGGGGCCAAGAGACCCAGTACTTC. Translated: CASSLGTGWGQETQYF. This chain joins TRBV7-2 and TRBJ2-5, with TRBD1 identical over 9 bases. V was clipped by 5 bases and J by 1 base; unmatched bases: 8. Germline CDR1 is SGHTA and CDR2 is FQGNSA. The CDR3 spans 16 residues. Variable domain in full (rest from reference TRBV7-2 and TRBJ2-5): GAGVSQSPSNKVTEKGKDVELRCDPISGHTALYWYRQSLGQGLEFLIYFQGNSAPDKSGLPSDRFSAERTGGSVSTLTIQRTQQEDSAVYLCASSLGTGWGQETQYFGPGTRLLVL.

The chain is built from TRBV28 and TRBJ2-7; D gene uncertain. The CDR3 is made up of 15 amino acids. Per germline, CDR1 MDHEN and CDR2 SYDVKM. Deletions cut 4 bases from V and 3 bases from J, with 16 bases between. CDR3 loop: CASSSTRVGSYEQYF. DNA for the CDR3: TGTGCCAGCAGTTCAACCCGGGTAGGCAGCTACGAGCAGTACTTC.

V usage is TRBV19 and J usage is TRBJ2-7; 11 bases map to TRBD1. The CDR3 runs 16 residues. With V trimmed by 5 bases and J by 1 base, 7 bases remained unmatched. Germline CDR1 LNHDA, CDR2 SQIVND (reference sequence). CDR3 loop: CASSPQGQGGSYEQYF. The DNA for the CDR3 is TGTGCCAGTAGTCCGCAGGGACAGGGGGGTTCCTACGAGCAGTACTTC.